Listed below are T cell receptor beta chains from one sample, sequenced in a study of blood T cell repertoires in COVID-19. The method was immunoSEQ multiplex PCR; TCRdb's version includes in-frame clones alone and lacks a portion of them. The sample shows around 260,000 clones, about 86% of them seen only once. Sequencing was performed on peripheral blood. Receptors were obtained from a young man with active or convalescent COVID-19. Both conserved end residues are part of each CDR3. D genes are given only for firm matches. The listing skips clone size in some rows; elsewhere it reads once, few, many or a size class.

NA | TRBJ1-5 | NA | TRBV5-1 | TGCGCCAGCAGCTTGGCTCAACAGCAAAATCAGCCCCAGCATTTT | CASSLAQQQNQPQHF
NA | TRBJ1-6 | TRBD1 | TRBV7-2 | TGTGCCAGCAGAGGGGACAGGGGGTTCTGGTCACCCCTCCACTTT | CASRGDRGFWSPLHF
NA | TRBJ2-7 | TRBD2 | TRBV9 | TGTGCCAGCAGCCCCGGGCTAGCGGGGGCCTACGAGCAGTACTTC | CASSPGLAGAYEQYF
NA | TRBJ2-7 | TRBD1 | TRBV11-2 | TGTGCCAGCAGCTTAGGCCGGACAGGGGTATCCTACGAGCAGTACTTC | CASSLGRTGVSYEQYF
NA | TRBJ1-6 | TRBD1 | TRBV6-5 | TGTGCCAGCAGTTTGGTGTGGGACAGGACAAATTCACCCCTCCACTTT | CASSLVWDRTNSPLHF
NA | TRBJ1-1 | TRBD1 | TRBV27 | TGTGCCAGCAGTTTCCACAGGGGTTCCACTGAAGCTTTCTTT | CASSFHRGSTEAFF
NA | TRBJ1-4 | NA | TRBV25-1 | TGTGCCAGCAGTGATGCAGGCTTCGGGGTGGAAAAACTGTTTTTT | CASSDAGFGVEKLFF
few | TRBJ1-5 | TRBD1 | TRBV19 | TGTGCCAGTAACCCCATTCGACAGGGGGTATCAAATCAGCCCCAGCATTTT | CASNPIRQGVSNQPQHF
once | TRBJ1-4 | TRBD1 | TRBV19 | TGTGCCAGTAGGAGGACAGGAGAGAATGAAAAACTGTTTTTT | CASRRTGENEKLFF
NA | TRBJ1-5 | NA | TRBV4-1 | TGCGCCAGCAGCCATTTTCGGACAGGCAATCAGCCCCAGCATTTT | CASSHFRTGNQPQHF
NA | TRBJ1-6 | TRBD1 | TRBV19 | TGTGCCAGTAGCCTGTCCGGGACAGGCTATAATTCACCCCTCCACTTT | CASSLSGTGYNSPLHF
NA | TRBJ1-5 | TRBD1 | TRBV19 | TGTGCCAGTGAGGACAGGGGATATAATCAGCCCCAGCATTTT | CASEDRGYNQPQHF
NA | TRBJ1-6 | TRBD1 | TRBV9 | TGTGCCAGCAGCGTGGGACAGGATAATTCACCCCTCCACTTT | CASSVGQDNSPLHF
NA | TRBJ2-3 | NA | TRBV4-1 | TGCGCCAGCAGCCATACGGGGTCGGGCACAGATACGCAGTATTTT | CASSHTGSGTDTQYF
NA | TRBJ2-1 | TRBD2 | TRBV3-1/TRBV3-2 | TGTGCCAGCAGCCAAGAGATGGCTAGCGGGGGCGCGAGCTCCTACAATGAGCAGTTCTTC | CASSQEMASGGASSYNEQFF
NA | TRBJ1-1 | NA | TRBV12-3/TRBV12-4 | TGTGCCAGCTCATCAGGGTACACTGAAGCTTTCTTT | CASSSGYTEAFF
NA | TRBJ1-2 | TRBD1 | TRBV18 | TGTGCCAGCTCACCAATGACAGGGGGCGCGACCGGCTACACCTTC | CASSPMTGGATGYTF
NA | TRBJ2-7 | TRBD2 | TRBV5-8 | TGTGCCAGCAGCTCAGGGCGACTAGCGGGGGGGACCTACGAGCAGTACTTC | CASSSGRLAGGTYEQYF
NA | TRBJ2-1 | TRBD2 | TRBV4-2 | TGTGCCAGTTCGGGGGGGCAGGGAGAGCAGTTCTTC | CASSGGQGEQFF
NA | TRBJ2-3 | TRBD2 | TRBV10-3 | TGTGCCATCAGTGCCCCGACTAGCGGGGGAGGGGCAGATACGCAGTATTTT | CAISAPTSGGGADTQYF
once | TRBJ2-7 | TRBD2 | TRBV3-1/TRBV3-2 | TGTGCCAGCAGCCTCGGGACTAGCGGGGGTTATTACGAGCAGTACTTC | CASSLGTSGGYYEQYF
NA | TRBJ1-6 | TRBD1 | TRBV9 | TGTGCCAGCAGCGCATCTAAGAGGGACAGAAATTCACCCCTCCACTTT | CASSASKRDRNSPLHF
few | TRBJ1-2 | NA | TRBV18 | TGTGCCAGCTCACCAATTAAGAGGTCGAACTATGGCTACACCTTC | CASSPIKRSNYGYTF
NA | TRBJ1-5 | TRBD1 | TRBV12-5 | TGTGCTAGTGGTTTGGGACGACAGGGTCCTTCTAGATATAGCAATCAGCCCCAGCATTTT | CASGLGRQGPSRYSNQPQHF
few | TRBJ1-1 | NA | TRBV5-1 | TGCGCCAGCAGCTTAGGGGTGCCGAACACTGAAGCTTTCTTT | CASSLGVPNTEAFF
NA | TRBJ2-7 | NA | TRBV29-1 | TGCAGCGTTGAAGTGACAGGTTCCTACGAGCAGTACTTC | CSVEVTGSYEQYF
NA | TRBJ2-2 | NA | TRBV7-3 | TGTGCCAGCAGCTTAACGGAGACGAACACCGGGGAGCTGTTTTTT | CASSLTETNTGELFF
NA | TRBJ2-5 | TRBD2 | TRBV29-1 | TGCAGCGCGGGAGGGGAAGCTGGGGAGACCCAGTACTTC | CSAGGEAGETQYF
NA | TRBJ1-2 | NA | TRBV19 | TGTGCCACAGCGACGGGCAGGGAAAGCTACACCTTC | CATATGRESYTF
NA | TRBJ1-2 | NA | TRBV6-5 | TGTGCCAGCAGTTTAAGGGGGGGAGGTAACTATGGCTACACCTTC | CASSLRGGGNYGYTF
NA | TRBJ2-6 | NA | TRBV11-1 | TGTGCCAGCAGCTTAAGGGGGTCCGGGGCCAACGTCCTGACTTTC | CASSLRGSGANVLTF